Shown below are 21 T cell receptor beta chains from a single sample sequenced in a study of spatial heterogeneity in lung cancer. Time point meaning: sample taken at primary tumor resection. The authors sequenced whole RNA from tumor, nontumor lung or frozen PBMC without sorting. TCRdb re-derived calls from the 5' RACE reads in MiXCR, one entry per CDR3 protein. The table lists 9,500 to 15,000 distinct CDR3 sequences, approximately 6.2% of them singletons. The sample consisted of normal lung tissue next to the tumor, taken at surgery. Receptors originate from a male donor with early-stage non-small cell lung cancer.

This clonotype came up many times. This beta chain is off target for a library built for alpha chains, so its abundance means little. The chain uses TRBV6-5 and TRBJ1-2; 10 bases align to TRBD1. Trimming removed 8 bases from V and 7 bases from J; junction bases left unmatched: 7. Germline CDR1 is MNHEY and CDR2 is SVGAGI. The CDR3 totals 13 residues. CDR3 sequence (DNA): TGTGCCAGCTACCCGGGACAGGGGTCTGGCTACACCTTC. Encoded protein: CASYPGQGSGYTF.

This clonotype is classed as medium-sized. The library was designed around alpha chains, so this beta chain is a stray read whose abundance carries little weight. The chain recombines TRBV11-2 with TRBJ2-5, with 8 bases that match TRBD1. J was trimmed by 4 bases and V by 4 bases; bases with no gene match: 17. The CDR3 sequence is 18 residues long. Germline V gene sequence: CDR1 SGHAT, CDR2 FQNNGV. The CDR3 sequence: CASSSSLTQGAGGETQYF. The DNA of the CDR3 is TGTGCCAGCAGCTCAAGCCTTACCCAGGGGGCAGGTGGAGAGACCCAGTACTTC.

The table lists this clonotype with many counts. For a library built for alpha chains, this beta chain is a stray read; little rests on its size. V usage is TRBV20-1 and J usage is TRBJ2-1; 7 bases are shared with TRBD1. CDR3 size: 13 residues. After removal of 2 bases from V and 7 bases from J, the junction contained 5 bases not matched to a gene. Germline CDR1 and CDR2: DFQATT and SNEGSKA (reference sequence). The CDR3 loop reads CSARTDRANEQFF. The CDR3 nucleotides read TGCAGTGCTAGAACCGACAGGGCTAATGAGCAGTTCTTC.

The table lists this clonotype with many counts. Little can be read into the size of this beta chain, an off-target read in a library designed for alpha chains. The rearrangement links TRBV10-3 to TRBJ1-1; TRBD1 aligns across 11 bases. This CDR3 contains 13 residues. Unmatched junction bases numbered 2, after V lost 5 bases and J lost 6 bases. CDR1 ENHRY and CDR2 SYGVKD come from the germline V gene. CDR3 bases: TGTGCCATCAGTCCGGGACAGGGGGCTGAAGCTTTCTTT. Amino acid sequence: CAISPGQGAEAFF.

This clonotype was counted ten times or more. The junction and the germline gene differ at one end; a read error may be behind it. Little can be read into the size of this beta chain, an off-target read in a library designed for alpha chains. CDR3 in DNA: TGTGCCAGCAGATTAGATGGACAGAAAGAAGCTTTCTTT. It encodes CASRLDGQKEAFF. The V call is TRBV12-3 or TRBV12-4, the J call TRBJ1-1; tentative D call: TRBD1 (6 bases). This CDR3 region has 13 residues.

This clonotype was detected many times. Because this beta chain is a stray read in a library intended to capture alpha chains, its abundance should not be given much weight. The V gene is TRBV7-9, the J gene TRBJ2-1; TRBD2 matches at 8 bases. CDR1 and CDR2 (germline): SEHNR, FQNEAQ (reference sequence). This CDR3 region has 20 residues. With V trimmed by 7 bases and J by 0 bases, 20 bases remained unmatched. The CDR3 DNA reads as TGTGCCAGCACACCGGGGGGGGCCAGGCCCACCCTGAGCTCCTACAATGAGCAGTTCTTC. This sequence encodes CASTPGGARPTLSSYNEQFF.

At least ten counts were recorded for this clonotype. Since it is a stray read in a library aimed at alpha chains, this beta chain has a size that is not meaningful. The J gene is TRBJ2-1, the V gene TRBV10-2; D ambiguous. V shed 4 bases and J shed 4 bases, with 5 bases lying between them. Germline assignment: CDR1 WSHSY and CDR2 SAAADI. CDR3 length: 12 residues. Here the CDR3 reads CASSARYNEQFF. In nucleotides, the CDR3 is TGCGCCAGCAGTGCCCGGTACAATGAGCAGTTCTTC.

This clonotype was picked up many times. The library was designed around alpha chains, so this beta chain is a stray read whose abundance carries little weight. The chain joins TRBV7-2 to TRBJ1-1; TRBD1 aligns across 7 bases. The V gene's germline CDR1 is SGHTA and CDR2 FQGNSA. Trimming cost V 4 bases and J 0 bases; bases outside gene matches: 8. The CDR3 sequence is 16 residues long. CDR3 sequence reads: CASSSPTGQLNTEAFF. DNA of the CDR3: TGTGCCAGCAGCTCCCCAACGGGACAGTTGAACACTGAAGCTTTCTTT.

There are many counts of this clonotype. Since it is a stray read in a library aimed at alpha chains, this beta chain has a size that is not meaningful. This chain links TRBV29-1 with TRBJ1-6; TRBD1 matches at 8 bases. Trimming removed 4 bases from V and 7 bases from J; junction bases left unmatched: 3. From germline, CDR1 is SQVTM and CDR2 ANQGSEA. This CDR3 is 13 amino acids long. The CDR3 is CSVGQGWNSPLHF. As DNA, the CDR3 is TGCAGCGTTGGACAGGGGTGGAATTCACCCCTCCACTTT. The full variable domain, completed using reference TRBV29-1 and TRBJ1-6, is SAVISQKPSRDICQRGTSLTIQCQVDSQVTMMFWYRQQPGQSLTLIATANQGSEATYESGFVIDKFPISRPNLTFSTLTVSNMSPEDSSIYLCSVGQGWNSPLHFGNGTRLTVT.

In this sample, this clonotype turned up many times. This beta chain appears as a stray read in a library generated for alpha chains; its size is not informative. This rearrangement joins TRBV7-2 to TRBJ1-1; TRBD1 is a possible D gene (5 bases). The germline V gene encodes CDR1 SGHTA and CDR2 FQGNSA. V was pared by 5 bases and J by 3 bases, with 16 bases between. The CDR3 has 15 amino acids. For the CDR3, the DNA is TGTGCCAGCAGCCAACAGGTAACGGTCGACACTGAAGCTTTCTTT. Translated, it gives CASSQQVTVDTEAFF. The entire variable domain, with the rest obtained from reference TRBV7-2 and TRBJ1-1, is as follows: GAGVSQSPSNKVTEKGKDVELRCDPISGHTALYWYRQSLGQGLEFLIYFQGNSAPDKSGLPSDRFSAERTGGSVSTLTIQRTQQEDSAVYLCASSQQVTVDTEAFFGQGTRLTVV.

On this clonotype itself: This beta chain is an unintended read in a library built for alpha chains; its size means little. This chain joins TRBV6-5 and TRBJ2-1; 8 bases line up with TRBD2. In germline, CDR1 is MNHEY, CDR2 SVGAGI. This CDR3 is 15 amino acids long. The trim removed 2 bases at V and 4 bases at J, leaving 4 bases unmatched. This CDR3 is CASSYALAEYNEQFF. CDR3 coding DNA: TGTGCCAGCAGTTACGCACTAGCGGAGTACAATGAGCAGTTCTTC.

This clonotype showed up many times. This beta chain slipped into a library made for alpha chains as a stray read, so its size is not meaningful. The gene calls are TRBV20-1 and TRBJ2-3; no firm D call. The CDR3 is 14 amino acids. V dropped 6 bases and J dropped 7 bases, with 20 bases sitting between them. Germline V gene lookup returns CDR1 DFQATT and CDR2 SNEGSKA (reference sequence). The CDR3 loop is CSAPSPYGMNTQYF. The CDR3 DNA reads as TGCAGTGCCCCTTCTCCTTACGGCATGAATACGCAGTATTTT.

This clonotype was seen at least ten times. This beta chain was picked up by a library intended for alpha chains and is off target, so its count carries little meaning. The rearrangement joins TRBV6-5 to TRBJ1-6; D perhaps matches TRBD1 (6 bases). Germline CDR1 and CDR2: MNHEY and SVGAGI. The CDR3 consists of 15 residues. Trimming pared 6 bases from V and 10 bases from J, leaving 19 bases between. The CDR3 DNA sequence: TGTGCCAGCAGGCCGGACAGTAGAAATCGGTCACCCCTCCACTTT. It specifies CASRPDSRNRSPLHF.

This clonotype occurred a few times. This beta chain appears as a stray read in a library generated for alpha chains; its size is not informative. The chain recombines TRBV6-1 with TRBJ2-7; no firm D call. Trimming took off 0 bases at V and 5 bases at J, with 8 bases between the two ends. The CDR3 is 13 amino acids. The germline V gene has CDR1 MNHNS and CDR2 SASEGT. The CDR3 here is CASSEAGVDEQYF. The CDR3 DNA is TGTGCCAGCAGTGAAGCTGGTGTCGACGAGCAGTACTTC.

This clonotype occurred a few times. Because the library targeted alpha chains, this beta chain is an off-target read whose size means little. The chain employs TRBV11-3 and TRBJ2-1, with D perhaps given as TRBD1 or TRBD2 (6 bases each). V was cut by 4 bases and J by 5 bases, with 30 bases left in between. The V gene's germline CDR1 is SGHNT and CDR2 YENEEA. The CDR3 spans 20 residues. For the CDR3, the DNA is TGTGCCAGCAGCTCCCCTAGAGGGGGATTAGCGGCAAGCGGGCACAATGAGCAGTTCTTC. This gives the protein CASSSPRGGLAASGHNEQFF. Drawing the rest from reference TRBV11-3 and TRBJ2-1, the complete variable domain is EAGVVQSPRYKIIEKKQPVAFWCNPISGHNTLYWYLQNLGQGPELLIRYENEEAVDDSQLPKDRFSAERLKGVDSTLKIQPAELGDSAVYLCASSSPRGGLAASGHNEQFFGPGTRLTVL.

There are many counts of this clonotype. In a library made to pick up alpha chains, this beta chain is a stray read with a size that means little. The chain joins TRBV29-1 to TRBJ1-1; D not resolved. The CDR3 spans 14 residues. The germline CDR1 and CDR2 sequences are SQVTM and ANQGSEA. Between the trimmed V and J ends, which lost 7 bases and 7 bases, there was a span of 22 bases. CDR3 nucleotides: TGCAGCGGGCGATCGGGCGGAGGAAGCGGTGAAGCTTTCTTT. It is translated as CSGRSGGGSGEAFF.

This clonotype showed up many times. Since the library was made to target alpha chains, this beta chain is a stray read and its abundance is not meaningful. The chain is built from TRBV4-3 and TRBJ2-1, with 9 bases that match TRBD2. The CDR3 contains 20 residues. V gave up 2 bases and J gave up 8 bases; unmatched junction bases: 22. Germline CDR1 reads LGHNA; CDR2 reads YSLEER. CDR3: CASSQKGLSLAGNPNDEQFF. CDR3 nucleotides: TGCGCCAGCAGCCAAAAGGGGTTAAGTCTAGCGGGGAACCCCAACGATGAGCAGTTCTTC.

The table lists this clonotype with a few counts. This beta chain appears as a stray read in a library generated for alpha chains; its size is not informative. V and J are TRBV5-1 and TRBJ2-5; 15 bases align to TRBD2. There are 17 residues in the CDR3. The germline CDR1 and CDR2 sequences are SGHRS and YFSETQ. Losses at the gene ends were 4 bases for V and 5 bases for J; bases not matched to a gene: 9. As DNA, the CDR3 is TGCGCCAGCAGCACGGGACTAGCGGGAGGAGGGGCGGAGACCCAGTACTTC. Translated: CASSTGLAGGGAETQYF.

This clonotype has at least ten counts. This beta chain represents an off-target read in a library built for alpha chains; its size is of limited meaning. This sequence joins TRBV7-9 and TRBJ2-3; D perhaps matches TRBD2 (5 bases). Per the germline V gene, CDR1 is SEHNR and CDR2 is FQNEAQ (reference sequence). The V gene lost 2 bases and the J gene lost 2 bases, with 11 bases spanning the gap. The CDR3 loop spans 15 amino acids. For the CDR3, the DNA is TGTGCCAGCAGCTTACTAGCTAAACACACAGATACGCAGTATTTT. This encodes CASSLLAKHTDTQYF. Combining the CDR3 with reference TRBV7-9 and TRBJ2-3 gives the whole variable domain DTGVSQNPRHKITKRGQNVTFRCDPISEHNRLYWYRQTLGQGPEFLTYFQNEAQLEKSRLLSDRFSAERPKGSFSTLEIQRTEQGDSAMYLCASSLLAKHTDTQYFGPGTRLTVL.

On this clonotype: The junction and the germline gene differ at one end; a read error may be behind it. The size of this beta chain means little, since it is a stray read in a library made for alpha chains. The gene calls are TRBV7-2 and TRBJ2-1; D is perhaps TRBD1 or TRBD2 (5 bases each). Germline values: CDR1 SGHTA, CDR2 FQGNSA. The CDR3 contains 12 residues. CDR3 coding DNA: TGTGCCAGCAGCACCCCCGGGACCCCGAGGATCTTC. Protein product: CASSTPGTPRIF.

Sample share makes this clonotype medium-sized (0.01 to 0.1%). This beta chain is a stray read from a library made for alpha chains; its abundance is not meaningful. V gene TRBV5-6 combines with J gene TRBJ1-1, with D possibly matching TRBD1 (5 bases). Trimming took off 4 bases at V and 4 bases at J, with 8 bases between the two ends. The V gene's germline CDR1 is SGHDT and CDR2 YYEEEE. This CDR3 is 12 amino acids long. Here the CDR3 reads CASSMGLTEAFF. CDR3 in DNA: TGTGCCAGCAGCATGGGACTCACTGAAGCTTTCTTT. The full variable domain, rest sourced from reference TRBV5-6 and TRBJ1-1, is DAGVTQSPTHLIKTRGQQVTLRCSPKSGHDTVSWYQQALGQGPQFIFQYYEEEERQRGNFPDRFSGHQFPNYSSELNVNALLLGDSALYLCASSMGLTEAFFGQGTRLTVV.